The 30 T cell receptor beta chains reported below all come from one sample, sequenced in a study of beta chain features in type 1 diabetes. The study reverse transcribed the entire isolated RNA, so it sequenced expressed TCRB transcripts. Clones were sequenced by immunoSEQ multiplex PCR, and TCRdb holds only the in-frame ones, with some missing. The data show 400,000 to 600,000 clones, approximately 30% seen once. What was sequenced was naive CD4+ T cells from blood. Receptors originate from a man younger than 30 in good health.

This clone was seen a handful of times. The rearrangement links TRBV7-2 to TRBJ2-1, with 11 bases aligning to TRBD2. Per the germline V gene, CDR1 is SGHTA and CDR2 is FQGNSA. V gave up 5 bases and J gave up 2 bases; unmatched junction bases: 5. The CDR3 is made up of 16 amino acids. The CDR3 nucleotides are TGTGCCAGCAGCCCCCCTAGCGGGAGGACCTACAATGAGCAGTTCTTC. This translates into CASSPPSGRTYNEQFF.

There are a few counts of this clone. V and J are TRBV6-5 and TRBJ2-5; D is ambiguous. V was shortened by 5 bases and J by 7 bases, with 14 bases between the two germline ends. The CDR3 runs to 13 residues. Per germline, CDR1 MNHEY and CDR2 SVGAGI. CDR3 residues: CASSVTVLGTQYF. In DNA form, the CDR3 reads TGTGCCAGCAGTGTGACGGTGTTGGGGACCCAGTACTTC.

With regard to this clone: This sample includes further DNA sequences coding for the same CDR3. The chain employs TRBV28 and TRBJ2-7, with D uncertain. Germline V CDR1 and CDR2: MDHEN, SYDVKM. Trimming stripped 4 bases from V and 2 bases from J, with 6 bases between. The length of the CDR3 is 12 residues. CDR3 in DNA: TGTGCCAGCAGTTCTGGGACCTACGAGCAGTACTTC. Translating gives CASSSGTYEQYF.

This clone was seen only a few times. As DNA, the CDR3 is TGTGCCAGCAGCCCTCCACTAGCGGGTAACAATGAGCAGTTCTTC. Protein sequence: CASSPPLAGNNEQFF. This chain links TRBV7-9 with TRBJ2-1, with 9 nucleotides matching TRBD2. CDR3 length: 15 amino acids. The V gene's germline CDR1 is SEHNR and CDR2 FQNEAQ (reference sequence). V trimming: 5 bases; J trimming: 5 bases; junction bases outside the gene matches: 7.

This clone was counted only a few times. J is TRBJ2-1 and V is TRBV5-1; D possibly corresponds to TRBD2 (6 bases). The CDR3 is made up of 15 amino acids. The germline V gene encodes CDR1 SGHRS and CDR2 YFSETQ. Trimming stripped 1 base from V and 0 bases from J, with 8 bases between. The CDR3 coding sequence is TGCGCCAGCAGCTTGCCCGGGAGCTCCTACAATGAGCAGTTCTTC. Translating gives CASSLPGSSYNEQFF. Full variable domain (remainder filled in from reference TRBV5-1 and TRBJ2-1): KAGVTQTPRYLIKTRGQQVTLSCSPISGHRSVSWYQQTPGQGLQFLFEYFSETQRNKGNFPGRFSGRQFSNSRSEMNVSTLELGDSALYLCASSLPGSSYNEQFFGPGTRLTVL.

The rearrangement links TRBV7-9 to TRBJ2-3; 10 bases line up with TRBD2. The CDR3 spans 18 residues. V was pared by 5 bases and J by 0 bases, with 11 bases of the junction left unmatched. Germline loops: CDR1 SEHNR, CDR2 FQNEAQ (reference sequence). In DNA form, the CDR3 reads TGTGCCAGCAGCCAAGACTTAGCGGGAGGCCGTAGCACAGATACGCAGTATTTT. Protein sequence: CASSQDLAGGRSTDTQYF.

This clone was seen only a few times. The chain couples TRBV29-1 to TRBJ1-4; TRBD1 is a possible D gene (6 bases). The germline gives CDR1 SQVTM, CDR2 ANQGSEA. The CDR3 consists of 13 residues. Trimming pared 5 bases from V and 8 bases from J, leaving 15 bases between. CDR3 sequence reads: CSVTGKLREKLFF. The CDR3 DNA is TGCAGCGTTACAGGGAAGTTACGCGAAAAACTGTTTTTT.

This clone has only a few counts. The CDR3 sequence is CASSQIPKGSYEQYF. In DNA form, the CDR3 reads TGCGCCAGCAGCCAAATTCCGAAGGGCTCCTACGAGCAGTACTTC. V and J are TRBV4-1 and TRBJ2-7; D remains ambiguous. The CDR3 contains 15 residues. CDR1 is MGHRA, CDR2 YSYEKL, per germline. V was trimmed by 2 bases and J by 0 bases, leaving 11 bases between them.

This chain joins TRBV5-6 and TRBJ2-4; TRBD2 might be the D (5 bases). Germline V gene sequence: CDR1 SGHDT, CDR2 YYEEEE. V was pared by 2 bases and J by 7 bases, with 10 bases between. There are 13 residues in the CDR3. CDR3 amino acids: CASSLPGSNIQYF. The CDR3 coding sequence is TGTGCCAGCAGCTTACCGGGGTCCAACATTCAGTACTTC.

This clone was detected once. The V and J genes are TRBV10-1 and TRBJ2-5; D is uncertain. This CDR3 has 13 residues. Germline V gives CDR1 WNHNN, CDR2 SYGVQD (reference sequence). V was trimmed by 6 bases and J by 6 bases, leaving 14 bases between them. CDR3: CASRDPSDKTQYF. CDR3 sequence (DNA): TGCGCCAGCAGGGACCCTAGTGATAAGACCCAGTACTTC.

The chain employs TRBV30 and TRBJ2-3, with D unclear. The germline V gene has CDR1 GTSNPN and CDR2 SVGIG (reference sequence). Trimming left V 1 base short and J 0 bases short, with 14 bases between. CDR3 size: 16 residues. The CDR3 DNA is TGTGCCTGGAGTGCGTCGGCGGTGGTTAGCACAGATACGCAGTATTTT. Translated, it gives CAWSASAVVSTDTQYF.

This sequence joins TRBV5-1 and TRBJ2-3, with D perhaps matching TRBD1 (6 bases). Germline-derived CDR1 and CDR2 are SGHRS and YFSETQ. Trimming took 2 bases from V and 2 from J, leaving 12 bases between them. This CDR3 spans 15 amino acids. CDR3 region: CASSLGQLDTDTQYF. CDR3 sequence (DNA): TGCGCCAGCAGCTTAGGACAGCTAGACACAGATACGCAGTATTTT.

The chain is built from TRBV19 and TRBJ2-1; TRBD2 is a possible D gene (5 bases). V was cut by 3 bases and J by 9 bases, with 9 bases left in between. The CDR3 extends over 12 amino acids. The V gene's germline CDR1 is LNHDA and CDR2 SQIVND (reference sequence). The CDR3, as DNA: TGTGCCAGTAGTATTAATCGGGGTGAGCAGTTCTTC. It specifies CASSINRGEQFF. The full variable domain, completed using reference TRBV19 and TRBJ2-1, is DGGITQSPKYLFRKEGQNVTLSCEQNLNHDAMYWYRQDPGQGLRLIYYSQIVNDFQKGDIAEGYSVSREKKESFPLTVTSAQKNPTAFYLCASSINRGEQFFGPGTRLTVL.

The chain recombines TRBV5-4 with TRBJ1-1; 8 bases line up with TRBD1. Germline CDR1 reads SGHNT; CDR2 reads YYREEE (reference sequence). The CDR3 spans 14 residues. The V and J ends lost 4 bases and 0 bases, in that order; junction bases with no gene match: 2. The chain's CDR3 is CASSVQGVNTEAFF. CDR3 nucleotides: TGTGCCAGCAGCGTACAGGGGGTGAACACTGAAGCTTTCTTT.

The chain joins TRBV29-1 to TRBJ1-2; TRBD1 agrees at 9 bases. V dropped 4 bases and J dropped 2; count of bases not matched to a gene: 2. The germline CDR1 and CDR2 sequences are SQVTM and ANQGSEA. The CDR3 runs 13 residues. CDR3 bases: TGCAGCGTTGCAGGGACAGGGAACTATGGCTACACCTTC. It translates to CSVAGTGNYGYTF. Variable domain in full (rest from reference TRBV29-1 and TRBJ1-2): SAVISQKPSRDICQRGTSLTIQCQVDSQVTMMFWYRQQPGQSLTLIATANQGSEATYESGFVIDKFPISRPNLTFSTLTVSNMSPEDSSIYLCSVAGTGNYGYTFGSGTRLTVV.

Comments on this clone: The junction departs from the called germline gene at one end, perhaps through a read error. The rearrangement links TRBV7-7 to TRBJ2-5; D gene unclear. The germline V gene has CDR1 SSHAT and CDR2 FNYEAQ (reference sequence). The CDR3 is 13 residues long. This CDR3 reads CASSFATQETQYF. Here the CDR3 DNA reads TGTGCTAGCAGCTTTGCAACTCAAGAGACCCAGTACTTC.

This clone was seen more than once but under ten times. V usage is TRBV7-2 and J usage is TRBJ2-1, with 7 bases that match TRBD2. Germline-derived CDR1 and CDR2 are SGHTA and FQGNSA. The CDR3 totals 15 residues. The V segment lost 5 bases and the J segment 9 bases; nucleotides outside the gene matches: 13. The CDR3 coding sequence is TGTGCCAGCAGCCTGGGAGGGCCCCTGTTCGGTGAGCAGTTCTTC. Translating gives CASSLGGPLFGEQFF.

The chain combines TRBV28 with TRBJ2-7, with D perhaps assigned TRBD1 or TRBD2 (5 bases each). Germline-derived CDR1 and CDR2 are MDHEN and SYDVKM. The CDR3 is made up of 11 amino acids. CDR3 nucleotides: TGTGCTTGGGGGAGCTCCTACGAGCAGTACTTC. Translating gives CAWGSSYEQYF.

The chain recombines TRBV5-1 with TRBJ2-1; no definite D call. Germline V lookup: CDR1 SGHRS, CDR2 YFSETQ. Trimming cost V 0 bases and J 0 bases, with 7 bases left between them. This CDR3 comprises 15 residues. As DNA, the CDR3 is TGCGCCAGCAGCTTGGTTCTGAGCTCCTACAATGAGCAGTTCTTC. Residues: CASSLVLSSYNEQFF.

The chain has TRBV4-1 and TRBJ2-2, with 7 bases aligning to TRBD2. The CDR3 runs 17 residues. Germline values: CDR1 MGHRA, CDR2 YSYEKL. Trimming took 1 base from V and 3 from J; bases not matched to a gene: 8. The CDR3 spells CASSQVVAGVHTGELFF. DNA for the CDR3: TGCGCCAGCAGCCAAGTTGTGGCGGGAGTACACACCGGGGAGCTGTTTTTT.

This clone was observed a handful of times. The V call is TRBV29-1, the J call TRBJ2-7, with 7 bases matching TRBD1. There are 13 residues in the CDR3. V lost 7 bases and J lost 0; bases outside the gene matches: 6. CDR1 and CDR2 (germline): SQVTM, ANQGSEA. CDR3 region: CSAARDSSYEQYF. CDR3 DNA sequence: TGCAGCGCCGCCAGGGACAGCTCCTACGAGCAGTACTTC.

V usage is TRBV30 and J usage is TRBJ2-1, with TRBD2 identical over 9 bases. Germline loops: CDR1 GTSNPN, CDR2 SVGIG (reference sequence). The CDR3 is 17 residues long. The V and J ends lost 4 bases and 0 bases, in that order; junction bases with no gene match: 10. This chain's CDR3 is CAWKYRRLADSYNEQFF. The CDR3, as DNA: TGTGCCTGGAAATACCGCCGACTAGCGGACTCCTACAATGAGCAGTTCTTC.

This chain links TRBV29-1 with TRBJ2-7; perhaps TRBD1 as D (6 bases). V was clipped by 7 bases and J by 2 bases, with 12 bases between them. The CDR3 covers 12 residues. Germline CDR1 and CDR2: SQVTM and ANQGSEA. The CDR3 DNA reads TGCAGCGCCAGGGGCAGTACCTACGAGCAGTACTTC. It specifies CSARGSTYEQYF.

The CDR3 DNA is TGTGCCAGCAGCGGGGAAGCGGTCGGCGTCAAAAACATTCAGTACTTC. This gives the protein CASSGEAVGVKNIQYF. This chain joins TRBV4-2 and TRBJ2-4, with a tentative D call TRBD2 (5 bases). Germline V gives CDR1 LGHNA, CDR2 YNFKEQ. The CDR3 length is 16 residues. Trimming stripped 5 bases from V and 3 bases from J, with 17 bases between.

The V gene is TRBV19, the J gene TRBJ2-7, with a possible D match to TRBD1 (6 bases). Germline values: CDR1 LNHDA, CDR2 SQIVND (reference sequence). The V end lost 4 bases, the J end lost 3 bases, and 13 bases lay between the germline ends. This CDR3 region has 14 residues. The CDR3 bases are TGTGCCAGTAGTACGGACAGATCCCGCTACGAGCAGTACTTC. This translates into CASSTDRSRYEQYF.

This clone was counted between two and nine times. The chain carries TRBV7-2 and TRBJ2-5; no reliable D call. The germline V gene has CDR1 SGHTA and CDR2 FQGNSA. Trimming removed 2 bases at V and 2 bases at J, with 12 bases between. The CDR3 has 15 residues. In DNA, the CDR3 is TGTGCCAGCAGCTTAATCGCGGCTAGTCAAGAGACCCAGTACTTC. This translates into CASSLIAASQETQYF.

The rearrangement joins TRBV6-6 to TRBJ2-3; the match to TRBD2 covers 11 bases. CDR3 length: 16 amino acids. With V trimmed by 2 bases and J by 4 bases, 5 bases remained unmatched. Germline CDR1 MNHNY, CDR2 SVGAGI (reference sequence). CDR3: CASSYGGTSGADTQYF. CDR3 nucleotide sequence: TGTGCCAGCAGTTACGGGGGGACTAGCGGTGCAGATACGCAGTATTTT.

The chain links TRBV10-1 to TRBJ2-7; D is tentatively TRBD1 or TRBD2 (5 bases each). Trimming stripped 5 bases from V and 3 bases from J, with 14 bases between. The germline V gene has CDR1 WNHNN and CDR2 SYGVQD (reference sequence). The length of the CDR3 is 14 residues. In nucleotides, the CDR3 is TGCGCCAGCAGTTCGGACCGGGACGGCTACGAGCAGTACTTC. This encodes CASSSDRDGYEQYF.

The chain employs TRBV10-3 and TRBJ2-1, with 8 bases aligning to TRBD1. The germline V gene encodes CDR1 ENHRY and CDR2 SYGVKD. The CDR3 has 11 residues. With 6 bases clipped from V and 12 bases from J, the junction kept 4 bases outside the gene matches. CDR3 in DNA: TGTGCCATCAGCTCCGGGACAGGGCAGTTCTTC. Amino acid sequence: CAISSGTGQFF.

The chain links TRBV5-1 to TRBJ2-5, with D possibly called TRBD1 or TRBD2 (6 bases each). Germline loops: CDR1 SGHRS, CDR2 YFSETQ. The CDR3 totals 14 residues. With 4 bases removed from V and 6 bases from J, the gap between germline ends came to 16 bases. The CDR3 region is CASSQRQEGQTQYF. The CDR3 DNA follows: TGCGCCAGCAGCCAACGACAGGAGGGGCAGACCCAGTACTTC.